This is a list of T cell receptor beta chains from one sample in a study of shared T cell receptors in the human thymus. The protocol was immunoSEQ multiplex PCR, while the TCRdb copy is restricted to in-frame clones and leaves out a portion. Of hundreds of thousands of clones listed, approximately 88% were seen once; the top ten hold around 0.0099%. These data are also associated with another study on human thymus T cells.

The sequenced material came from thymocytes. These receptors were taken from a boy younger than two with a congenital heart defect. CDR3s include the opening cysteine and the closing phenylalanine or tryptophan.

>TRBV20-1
CSARGEGKGF
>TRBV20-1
CSATVGQPQHF
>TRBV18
CASSHRDEQFF
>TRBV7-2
CASSLCPPRAGGPDTQYF
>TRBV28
CASSAFGTGGLATGNTIYF
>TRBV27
CASRKLAGEGSSYEQYF
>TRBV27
CASGWEKTEAFF
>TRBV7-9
CASSMGQGGDEQYF
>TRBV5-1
CASSCPKSRTSGSQSTDTQYF
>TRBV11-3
CASSLGGGQSSYEQYF
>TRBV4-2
CASSQDRDSGSPDTQYF
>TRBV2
CASTPRPSGSSYEQYF
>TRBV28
CASSPPGSGRLDNEQFF
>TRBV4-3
CASSQGITSAVNTGELFF
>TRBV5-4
CASSWPAGPQHF
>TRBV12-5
CASGPDYRRTTDTQYF
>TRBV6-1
CASNGQDNQPQHF
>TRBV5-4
CASSPRREGRYNEQFF
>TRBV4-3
CASSQDGRDRSYEQYF
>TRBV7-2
CASSLGGPYEQYF
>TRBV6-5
CASSYPAGKSSYEQYF
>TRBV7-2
CASSRKEEYF
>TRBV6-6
CASRQPGQGDNEQFF
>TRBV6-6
CASSRDLSGLRGDQYF
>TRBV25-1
CASSDSITGSGNTIYF
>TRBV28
CASSFYPGAANQPQHF
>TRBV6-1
CASSQGTSFRYGYTF
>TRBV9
CASSVDPQGMGTQYF
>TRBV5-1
CASTPIPRDYEQYF
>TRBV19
CASTPGVAGSTDTQYF
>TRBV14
CASSLAGSSYEQYF
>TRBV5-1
CASSLGTGVGNTIYF
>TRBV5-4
CASSGPKRESFSGANVLTF
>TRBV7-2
CASSPHTGSSPYEQYF
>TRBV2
CARSDRFSYNEQFF
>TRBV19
CASSMWEGAEAFF
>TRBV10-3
CAISPDSYTDTQYF
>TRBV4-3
CASSRETGSNTEAFF
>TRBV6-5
CASSYSGRRREKLFF
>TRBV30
CAWSLHGVLPSYNEQFF
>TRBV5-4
CASSLQANKKDTEAFF
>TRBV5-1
CASSPGYEQYF
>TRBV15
CATSTGSSGSTDTQYF
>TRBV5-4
CASSLQGEKYGYTF
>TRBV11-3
CASSLRFLWDSTYEQYF
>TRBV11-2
CASSLGEGKAGTEETQYF
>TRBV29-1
CSVGFSTHDNEQFF
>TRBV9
CASSTQQGHWGYTF
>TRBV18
CASSPSTRGVYYYEQYF
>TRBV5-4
CASSSLDWLSYNEQFF